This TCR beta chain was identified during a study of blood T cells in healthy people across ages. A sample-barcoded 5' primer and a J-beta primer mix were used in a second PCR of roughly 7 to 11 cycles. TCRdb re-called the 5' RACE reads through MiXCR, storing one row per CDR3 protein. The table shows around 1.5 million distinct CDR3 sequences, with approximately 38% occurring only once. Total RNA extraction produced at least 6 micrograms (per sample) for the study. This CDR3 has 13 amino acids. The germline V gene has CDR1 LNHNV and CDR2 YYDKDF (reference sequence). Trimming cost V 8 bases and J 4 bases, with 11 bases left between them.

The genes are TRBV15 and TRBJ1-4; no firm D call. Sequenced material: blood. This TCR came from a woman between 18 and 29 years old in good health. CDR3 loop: CATEDGDNEKLFF. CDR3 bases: TGTGCCACCGAGGACGGCGATAATGAAAAACTGTTTTTT.